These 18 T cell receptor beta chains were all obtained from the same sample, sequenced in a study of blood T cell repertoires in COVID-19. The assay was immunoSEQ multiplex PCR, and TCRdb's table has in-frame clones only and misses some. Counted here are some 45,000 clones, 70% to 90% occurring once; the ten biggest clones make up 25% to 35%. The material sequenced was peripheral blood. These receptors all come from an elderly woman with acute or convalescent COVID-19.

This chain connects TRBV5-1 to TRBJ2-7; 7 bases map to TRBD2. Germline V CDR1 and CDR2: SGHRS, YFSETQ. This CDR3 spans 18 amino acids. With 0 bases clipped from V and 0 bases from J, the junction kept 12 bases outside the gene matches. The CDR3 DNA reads TGCGCCAGCAGCTTGGGACTAGCCTCAACCCAAAGCTCCTACGAGCAGTACTTC. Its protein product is CASSLGLASTQSSYEQYF.

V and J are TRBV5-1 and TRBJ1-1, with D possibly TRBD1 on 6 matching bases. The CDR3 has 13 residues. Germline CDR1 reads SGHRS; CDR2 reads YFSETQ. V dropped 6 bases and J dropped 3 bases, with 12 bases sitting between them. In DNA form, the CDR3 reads TGCGCCAGCAACCGGGACAAGTACACTGAAGCTTTCTTT. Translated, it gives CASNRDKYTEAFF.

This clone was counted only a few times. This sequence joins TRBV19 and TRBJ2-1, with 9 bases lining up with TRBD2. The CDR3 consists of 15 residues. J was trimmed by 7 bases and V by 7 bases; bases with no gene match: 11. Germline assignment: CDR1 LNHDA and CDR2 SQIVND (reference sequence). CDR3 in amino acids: CASMGLANGGNEQFF. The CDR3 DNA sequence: TGTGCCAGTATGGGACTAGCTAATGGGGGGAATGAGCAGTTCTTC.

For the CDR3, the DNA is TGTGCCAGTAGTACCCGGGAAGCAATTCAGCCCCAGCATTTT. Translation gives CASSTREAIQPQHF. V is TRBV19 and J is TRBJ1-5, with unresolved D. V was shortened by 4 bases and J by 6 bases, with 13 bases between the two germline ends. The germline CDR1 and CDR2 sequences are LNHDA and SQIVND (reference sequence). CDR3 length: 14 amino acids.

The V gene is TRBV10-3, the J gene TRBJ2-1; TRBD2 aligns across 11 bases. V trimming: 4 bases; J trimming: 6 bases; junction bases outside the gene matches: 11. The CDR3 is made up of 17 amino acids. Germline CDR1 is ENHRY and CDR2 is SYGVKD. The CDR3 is CAISVALLAGDANEQFF. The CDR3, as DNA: TGTGCCATCAGTGTGGCATTACTAGCGGGAGACGCCAATGAGCAGTTCTTC.

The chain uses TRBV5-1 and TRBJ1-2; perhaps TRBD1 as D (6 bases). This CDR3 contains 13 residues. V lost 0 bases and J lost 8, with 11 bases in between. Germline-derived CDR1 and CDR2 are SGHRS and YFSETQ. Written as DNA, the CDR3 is TGCGCCAGCAGCTTGGCCAACAGGGAGGGCTACACCTTC. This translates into CASSLANREGYTF.

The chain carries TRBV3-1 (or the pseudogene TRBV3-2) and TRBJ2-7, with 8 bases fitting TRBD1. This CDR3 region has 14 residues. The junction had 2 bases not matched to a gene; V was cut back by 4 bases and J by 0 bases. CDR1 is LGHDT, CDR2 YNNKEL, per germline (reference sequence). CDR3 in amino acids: CASSRGQGSYEQYF. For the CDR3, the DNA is TGTGCCAGCAGCCGCGGACAGGGCTCCTACGAGCAGTACTTC.

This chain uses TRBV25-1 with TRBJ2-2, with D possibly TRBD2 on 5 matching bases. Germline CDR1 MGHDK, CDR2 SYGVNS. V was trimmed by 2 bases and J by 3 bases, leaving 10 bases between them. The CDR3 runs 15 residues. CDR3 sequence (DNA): TGTGCCAGCAGTGAAGGCTCTAGCCACACCGGGGAGCTGTTTTTT. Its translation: CASSEGSSHTGELFF. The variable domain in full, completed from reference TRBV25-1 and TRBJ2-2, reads EADIYQTPRYLVIGTGKKITLECSQTMGHDKMYWYQQDPGMELHLIHYSYGVNSTEKGDLSSESTVSRIRTEHFPLTLESARPSHTSQYLCASSEGSSHTGELFFGEGSRLTVL.

The CDR3 coding sequence is TGTGCCAGCAGTTTATCGACGGGAAGAAATAATTCACCCCTCCACTTT. As protein: CASSLSTGRNNSPLHF. The V call is TRBV27, the J call TRBJ1-6; no clear D gene. Germline-derived CDR1 and CDR2 are MNHEY and SMNVEV (reference sequence). The CDR3 is made up of 16 amino acids. V was pared by 0 bases and J by 5 bases, with 11 bases between.

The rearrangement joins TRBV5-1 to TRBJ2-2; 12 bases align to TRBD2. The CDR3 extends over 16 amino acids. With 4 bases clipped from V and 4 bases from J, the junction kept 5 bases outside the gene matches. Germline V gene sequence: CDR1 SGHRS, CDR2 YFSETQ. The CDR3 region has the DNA TGCGCCAGCAGCCGGCGGACTAGCGGGGTCACCGGGGAGCTGTTTTTT. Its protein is CASSRRTSGVTGELFF.

CDR3 amino acids: CASSSGGYNEQFF. The CDR3 DNA reads TGTGCCAGTAGTTCGGGAGGGTACAATGAGCAGTTCTTC. The V call is TRBV19, the J call TRBJ2-1, with TRBD2 matching over 8 bases. The germline V gene encodes CDR1 LNHDA and CDR2 SQIVND (reference sequence). V lost 5 bases and J lost 4; bases outside the gene matches: 1. The CDR3 contains 13 residues.

CDR3 sequence (DNA): TGTGCTAGTGGTTTGAACGGGGACACTGAAGCTTTCTTT. Protein sequence: CASGLNGDTEAFF. This chain connects TRBV12-5 to TRBJ1-1; unclear D gene. CDR3 length: 13 amino acids. The germline V gene has CDR1 LGHNT and CDR2 FRNRAP. The V end was cut by 2 bases, the J end by 3 bases, with 7 bases between.

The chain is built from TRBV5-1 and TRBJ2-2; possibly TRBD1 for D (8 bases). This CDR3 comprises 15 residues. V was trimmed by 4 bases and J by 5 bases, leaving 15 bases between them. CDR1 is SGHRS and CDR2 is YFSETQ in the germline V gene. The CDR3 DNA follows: TGCGCCAGCAGCCGTACAGGGGGGGAGACCGGGGAGCTGTTTTTT. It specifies CASSRTGGETGELFF.

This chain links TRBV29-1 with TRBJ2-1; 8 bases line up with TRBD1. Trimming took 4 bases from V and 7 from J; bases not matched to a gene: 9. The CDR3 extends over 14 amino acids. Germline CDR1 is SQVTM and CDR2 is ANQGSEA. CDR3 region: CSVVPAGGINEQFF. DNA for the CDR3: TGCAGCGTTGTTCCGGCAGGGGGCATAAATGAGCAGTTCTTC.

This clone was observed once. The CDR3 is CASSQEVKGAAYEQYF. DNA for the CDR3: TGTGCCAGCAGCCAAGAGGTGAAGGGGGCCGCTTACGAGCAGTACTTC. V and J are TRBV3-1 (or the pseudogene TRBV3-2) and TRBJ2-7, with 7 nucleotides matching TRBD1. The V and J ends lost 0 bases and 4 bases, in that order; junction bases with no gene match: 9. Germline V gives CDR1 LGHDT, CDR2 YNNKEL (reference sequence). The CDR3 totals 16 residues.

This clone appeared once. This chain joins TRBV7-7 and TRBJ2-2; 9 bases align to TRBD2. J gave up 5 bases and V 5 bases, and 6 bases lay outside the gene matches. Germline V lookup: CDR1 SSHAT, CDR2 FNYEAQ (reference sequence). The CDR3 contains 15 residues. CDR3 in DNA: TGTGCCAGCAGCCCCCATAGCGGGAGTACCGGGGAGCTGTTTTTT. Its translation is CASSPHSGSTGELFF.

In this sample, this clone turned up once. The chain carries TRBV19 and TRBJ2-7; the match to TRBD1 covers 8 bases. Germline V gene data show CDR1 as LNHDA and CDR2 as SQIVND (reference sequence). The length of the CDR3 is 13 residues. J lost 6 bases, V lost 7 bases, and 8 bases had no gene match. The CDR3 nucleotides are TGTGCCAGTACCGGACAGGGCCCGGGCGAGCAGTACTTC. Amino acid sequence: CASTGQGPGEQYF.

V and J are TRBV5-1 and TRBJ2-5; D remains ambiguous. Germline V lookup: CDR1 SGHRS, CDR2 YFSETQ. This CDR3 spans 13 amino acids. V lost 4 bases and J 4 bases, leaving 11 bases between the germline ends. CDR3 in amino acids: CASSRSRVETQYF. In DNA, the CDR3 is TGCGCCAGCAGCCGTAGTCGGGTAGAGACCCAGTACTTC.